One and the same sample provided the 32 T cell receptor beta chains below, sequenced in a study of blood T cell repertoires in COVID-19. Assay used: immunoSEQ multiplex PCR; TCRdb lists only in-frame clones, some missing. The sample comprises 130,000 or so clones, 87% of which are singletons, and roughly 2.5% rests with the top ten. The specimen was peripheral blood. The source of these receptors is a man aged 50-59 years with active COVID-19.

This clone was detected only once. The chain is built from TRBV29-1 and TRBJ2-7; no reliable D call. V was shortened by 5 bases and J by 2 bases, with 13 bases between the two germline ends. There are 13 residues in the CDR3. Per the germline V gene, CDR1 is SQVTM and CDR2 is ANQGSEA. CDR3 protein: CSVKGNVAYEQYF. In DNA, the CDR3 is TGCAGCGTTAAAGGAAACGTAGCCTACGAGCAGTACTTC.

This rearrangement joins TRBV4-2 to TRBJ2-3; a weak D match, TRBD2 (5 bases). The V end was cut by 2 bases, the J end by 4 bases, with 10 bases between. Germline CDR1 and CDR2: LGHNA and YNFKEQ. CDR3 size: 14 residues. CDR3 residues: CASSQQLVADTQYF. As DNA, the CDR3 is TGTGCCAGCAGCCAACAACTAGTTGCAGATACGCAGTATTTT.

The V and J genes are TRBV7-2 and TRBJ1-1; 12 bases fit TRBD1. Per germline, CDR1 SGHTA and CDR2 FQGNSA. This CDR3 has 13 amino acids. V lost 4 bases to trimming and J lost 11 bases; unmatched junction nucleotides: 5. CDR3 in DNA: TGTGCCAGCAGCTCGGGACAGGGGGCCGATGCTTTCTTT. Amino acid sequence: CASSSGQGADAFF.

The V call is TRBV12-3 or TRBV12-4, the J call TRBJ2-1; 8 positions match TRBD1. After removal of 5 bases from V and 15 bases from J, the junction contained 9 bases not matched to a gene. CDR3 length equals 12 residues. Here the CDR3 reads CASSQRTGSLFF. The CDR3 DNA sequence: TGTGCCAGCAGTCAAAGGACAGGGTCTCTGTTCTTC.

As concerns this clone: Within the sample, other DNA sequences also encode this same CDR3. The V call is TRBV12-3 or TRBV12-4, the J call TRBJ1-2, with D hard to call. V shed 1 base and J shed 7 bases, with 7 bases lying between them. This CDR3 has 12 residues. CDR3 sequence: CASSLGARGYTF. For the CDR3, the DNA is TGTGCCAGCAGTTTAGGGGCGCGTGGCTACACCTTC.

The V and J genes are TRBV4-1 and TRBJ1-1; no firm D call. Germline CDR1 MGHRA, CDR2 YSYEKL. There are 13 residues in the CDR3. The V end lost 4 bases, the J end lost 7 bases, and 13 bases lay between the germline ends. CDR3 DNA sequence: TGCGCCAGCAGCCCCCGAGTTGAGAATGAAGCTTTCTTT. Translating gives CASSPRVENEAFF.

V gene TRBV11-2 combines with J gene TRBJ2-1; 10 nucleotides agree with TRBD2. The CDR3 has 15 residues. The trim removed 5 bases at V and 7 bases at J, leaving 8 bases unmatched. CDR1 is SGHAT and CDR2 is FQNNGV in the germline V gene. In DNA, the CDR3 is TGTGCCAGCAGCCCAATAGCGGGGGGTTTAAATGAGCAGTTCTTC. Residues: CASSPIAGGLNEQFF.

The chain joins TRBV5-1 to TRBJ1-1; 10 bases align to TRBD1. Germline loops: CDR1 SGHRS, CDR2 YFSETQ. V dropped 7 bases and J dropped 5; count of bases not matched to a gene: 5. CDR3 length equals 13 residues. Here the CDR3 reads CASRGTGATEAFF. Written as DNA, the CDR3 is TGCGCCAGCCGCGGGACAGGGGCGACTGAAGCTTTCTTT.

V is TRBV7-8 and J is TRBJ2-2; D not certain. The germline gives CDR1 SGHVS, CDR2 FQNEAQ. V was cut by 2 bases and J by 2 bases, with 9 bases left in between. This CDR3 region has 15 residues. The chain's CDR3 is CASSLQWQNTGELFF. The CDR3 nucleotides read TGTGCCAGCAGCTTACAATGGCAAAACACCGGGGAGCTGTTTTTT.

With regard to this clone: Other DNA sequences from this sample encode an identical CDR3 as well. The genes are TRBV14 and TRBJ1-2, with D unclear. The germline gives CDR1 SGHDN, CDR2 FVKESK. V was cut by 4 bases and J by 1 base, with 7 bases left in between. CDR3 length equals 13 residues. This CDR3 is CASSPQSNYGYTF. CDR3 DNA sequence: TGTGCCAGCAGCCCACAGAGTAACTATGGCTACACCTTC.

The chain recombines TRBV3-1 (or the pseudogene TRBV3-2) with TRBJ2-2, with 7 nucleotides matching TRBD2. The CDR3 covers 14 residues. V lost 8 bases, J lost 5 bases, and 8 bases stayed unmatched. Germline V CDR1 and CDR2: LGHDT, YNNKEL (reference sequence). CDR3 sequence (DNA): TGTGCCAGCGGGGACTACCTTGGAACCGGGGAGCTGTTTTTT. Protein sequence: CASGDYLGTGELFF.

V usage is TRBV6-5 and J usage is TRBJ2-1, with 9 bases identical to TRBD1. The CDR3 covers 15 residues. The germline CDR1 and CDR2 sequences are MNHEY and SVGAGI. V lost 2 bases and J lost 3; bases outside the gene matches: 2. The CDR3: CASSYETGGYNEQFF. The CDR3 DNA is TGTGCCAGCAGTTACGAGACAGGGGGCTACAATGAGCAGTTCTTC.

This sequence joins TRBV4-3 and TRBJ2-7; TRBD1 aligns across 7 bases. Germline assignment: CDR1 LGHNA and CDR2 YSLEER. V shed 2 bases, J shed 3 bases, and the junction held 10 bases outside the gene matches. The CDR3 has 16 amino acids. The DNA for the CDR3 is TGCGCCAGCAGCCAATTGAAGGGGACAGCTAACTACGAGCAGTACTTC. This translates into CASSQLKGTANYEQYF.

The chain combines TRBV5-4 with TRBJ1-3; no firm D call. V was trimmed by 0 bases and J by 0 bases, leaving 7 bases between them. Germline CDR1 and CDR2: SGHNT and YYREEE (reference sequence). The CDR3 length is 15 residues. The CDR3 sequence is CASSLAGSSGNTIYF. The DNA of the CDR3 is TGTGCCAGCAGCTTGGCCGGGAGCTCTGGAAACACCATATATTTT.

The gene calls are TRBV2 and TRBJ2-5; 9 nucleotides agree with TRBD2. The germline CDR1 and CDR2 sequences are SNHLY and FYNNEI. V lost 8 bases, J lost 1 base, and 8 bases stayed unmatched. CDR3 length equals 15 residues. The CDR3 reads CASGLAGNLQETQYF. CDR3 coding DNA: TGTGCCAGCGGTCTAGCGGGGAATCTCCAAGAGACCCAGTACTTC.

The chain couples TRBV5-1 to TRBJ1-3; TRBD1 agrees at 7 bases. Per germline, CDR1 SGHRS and CDR2 YFSETQ. The CDR3 covers 14 residues. With V trimmed by 4 bases and J by 14 bases, 15 bases remained unmatched. The CDR3 nucleotides are TGCGCCAGCAGCGTGGGACAGAGCCCCCCAGGTTTATATTTT. It is translated as CASSVGQSPPGLYF.

The chain employs TRBV4-2 and TRBJ2-5; 12 bases fit TRBD2. V shed 0 bases, J shed 5 bases, and the junction held 16 bases outside the gene matches. This CDR3 comprises 20 residues. Germline CDR1 reads LGHNA; CDR2 reads YNFKEQ. The CDR3: CASSQESLAGGTLIGETQYF. The CDR3 nucleotides are TGTGCCAGCAGCCAAGAGAGCCTAGCGGGGGGGACCCTAATAGGGGAGACCCAGTACTTC.

The V and J genes are TRBV6-1 and TRBJ1-5, with 9 bases identical to TRBD1. V was pared by 0 bases and J by 6 bases, with 3 bases of the junction left unmatched. Germline V gives CDR1 MNHNS, CDR2 SASEGT. This CDR3 has 15 residues. The chain's CDR3 is CASSEAGTGSQPQHF. CDR3 nucleotides: TGTGCCAGCAGTGAAGCCGGGACAGGGTCTCAGCCCCAGCATTTT.

CDR3 region: CSVEDRQKSYGYTF. CDR3 bases: TGCAGCGTTGAAGATCGACAGAAGAGCTATGGCTACACCTTC. The chain has TRBV29-1 and TRBJ1-2; the D gene is possibly TRBD1 (5 bases). The germline CDR1 and CDR2 sequences are SQVTM and ANQGSEA. The CDR3 runs 14 residues. Trimming pared 0 bases from V and 4 bases from J, leaving 12 bases between.

The chain employs TRBV7-2 and TRBJ2-3, with D perhaps TRBD2 (5 bases). The V gene lost 5 bases and the J gene lost 6 bases, with 15 bases spanning the gap. Germline V gene lookup returns CDR1 SGHTA and CDR2 FQGNSA. The CDR3 sequence is 14 residues long. The CDR3 reads CASSPGGRRDTQYF. The CDR3 DNA reads TGTGCCAGCAGCCCCGGAGGCCGCCGGGATACGCAGTATTTT. Complete variable domain (other parts from reference TRBV7-2 and TRBJ2-3): GAGVSQSPSNKVTEKGKDVELRCDPISGHTALYWYRQSLGQGLEFLIYFQGNSAPDKSGLPSDRFSAERTGGSVSTLTIQRTQQEDSAVYLCASSPGGRRDTQYFGPGTRLTVL.

The rearrangement joins TRBV25-1 to TRBJ2-5; 11 bases are a match to TRBD2. This CDR3 comprises 15 residues. The germline V gene has CDR1 MGHDK and CDR2 SYGVNS. With 6 bases clipped from V and 4 bases from J, the junction kept 7 bases outside the gene matches. The CDR3 bases are TGTGCCAGCAGCCCGACTAGCGGGGTCTCAGAGACCCAGTACTTC. The encoded protein is CASSPTSGVSETQYF.

V and J are TRBV27 and TRBJ2-1, with a tentative D call TRBD2 (5 bases). The V end was cut by 4 bases, the J end by 4 bases, with 14 bases between. CDR3 length equals 15 residues. The germline V gene encodes CDR1 MNHEY and CDR2 SMNVEV (reference sequence). The CDR3 region is CASSSGKTPYNEQFF. CDR3 sequence (DNA): TGTGCCAGCAGTTCCGGGAAAACTCCTTACAATGAGCAGTTCTTC.

In this sample, this clone turned up once. The V gene is TRBV5-1, the J gene TRBJ1-5; D is ambiguous. The germline V and J ends were trimmed by 0 bases and 5 bases, with 9 bases remaining between them. This CDR3 is built from 14 residues. Germline lookup yields CDR1 SGHRS and CDR2 YFSETQ. CDR3 region: CASSLESGYQPQHF. The DNA of the CDR3 is TGCGCCAGCAGCTTGGAAAGCGGCTATCAGCCCCAGCATTTT.

The genes are TRBV6-4 and TRBJ2-2; TRBD1 matches at 9 bases. Germline V gene lookup returns CDR1 MRHNA and CDR2 SNTAGT. The CDR3 consists of 15 residues. V trimming: 2 bases; J trimming: 5 bases; junction bases outside the gene matches: 3. The CDR3 reads CASSDTGGGTGELFF. Written as DNA, the CDR3 is TGTGCCAGCAGTGACACAGGGGGCGGTACCGGGGAGCTGTTTTTT.

The rearrangement links TRBV24-1 to TRBJ2-2; the D is unclear. Trimming removed 8 bases from V and 0 bases from J, with 12 bases in between. Per germline, CDR1 KGHDR and CDR2 SFDVKD. The CDR3 runs 15 residues. CDR3 sequence: CATMGSATNTGELFF. The CDR3 nucleotides read TGTGCCACCATGGGCTCTGCTACGAACACCGGGGAGCTGTTTTTT.

This clone was detected a few times. The V gene is TRBV11-2, the J gene TRBJ2-7; 7 bases fit TRBD2. This CDR3 is built from 16 residues. Looked up from germline, CDR1 is SGHAT and CDR2 is FQNNGV. The J segment lost 6 bases and the V segment lost 5 bases, leaving 16 bases of the junction unmatched. The CDR3 DNA reads as TGTGCCAGCAGCCCTGGGGGGGGAGTCAATCCTGGCGAGCAGTACTTC. Protein: CASSPGGGVNPGEQYF.

The rearrangement joins TRBV18 to TRBJ2-5; 8 bases fit TRBD2. Germline CDR1 and CDR2: KGHSH and LQKENI. V lost 4 bases, J lost 3 bases, and 10 bases stayed unmatched. The CDR3 length is 16 residues. CDR3 sequence: CASSLKVGGDEETQYF. Written as DNA, the CDR3 is TGTGCCAGCTCACTAAAGGTCGGGGGGGACGAAGAGACCCAGTACTTC.

The V gene is TRBV5-1, the J gene TRBJ2-6, with 7 bases identical to TRBD1. CDR3 length: 17 residues. Germline V CDR1 and CDR2: SGHRS, YFSETQ. The J segment lost 0 bases and the V segment lost 4 bases, leaving 7 bases of the junction unmatched. The CDR3 region is CASSIGTADSGANVLTF. DNA of the CDR3: TGCGCCAGCAGCATCGGGACAGCTGACTCTGGGGCCAACGTCCTGACTTTC.

The rearrangement joins TRBV4-1 to TRBJ2-3; 8 bases map to TRBD2. The V gene's germline CDR1 is MGHRA and CDR2 YSYEKL. V trimming: 5 bases; J trimming: 1 base; junction bases outside the gene matches: 14. The CDR3 has 18 amino acids. CDR3 nucleotides: TGCGCCAGCAGCTCAACACCTCTGTATAGCGGGGGCACAGATACGCAGTATTTT. The encoded protein is CASSSTPLYSGGTDTQYF.

The chain carries TRBV3-1 (or the pseudogene TRBV3-2) and TRBJ2-1, with a weak D call TRBD2 (6 bases). V lost 8 bases and J 9 bases, leaving 23 bases between the germline ends. From germline, CDR1 is LGHDT and CDR2 YNNKEL (reference sequence). The CDR3 is 15 amino acids. This chain's CDR3 is CASGRPVSAGSEQFF. The CDR3 bases are TGTGCCAGCGGGCGGCCCGTCTCTGCGGGGAGTGAGCAGTTCTTC.

V and J are TRBV7-2 and TRBJ2-3, with D tentatively TRBD2 (7 bases). The CDR3 length is 14 residues. Germline V gene data show CDR1 as SGHTA and CDR2 as FQGNSA. V was cut by 1 base and J by 6 bases, with 11 bases left in between. The CDR3, as DNA: TGTGCCAGCAGCTTAGGGGGGGGGCCTGATACGCAGTATTTT. Its translation: CASSLGGGPDTQYF.

The chain couples TRBV7-2 to TRBJ2-2; D unclear. V was cut by 3 bases and J by 4 bases, with 9 bases left in between. The CDR3 totals 14 residues. Per the germline V gene, CDR1 is SGHTA and CDR2 is FQGNSA. The CDR3 DNA follows: TGTGCCAGCAGCTTTCGCCAAGCCACCGGGGAGCTGTTTTTT. The encoded protein is CASSFRQATGELFF.